These T cell receptor beta chains were read from a single sample in a study of lymphopenia after photon versus proton radiotherapy. The method was immunoSEQ multiplex PCR; TCRdb's version includes in-frame clones alone and lacks a portion of them. The sample includes fewer than 35,000 clones, roughly 89% of them seen just once. The specimen comprised peripheral blood, sampled from a patient treated with proton-based radiotherapy. The receptors shown here come from a woman aged 70-85 years with pancreatic cancer. Some clones in this sample may be carry-over from other donors' samples. The CDR3 runs from the conserved cysteine through the conserved F or W. The D gene is left open where the match is weak. Expanded clones are given a class, and other clones once, few, many or no size at all.

J	size	V	D	DNA	CDR3
TRBJ2-5	NA	TRBV5-6	NA	TGTGCCAGCAGCCAGGGCAGGAGGGAGACCCAGTACTTC	CASSQGRRETQYF
TRBJ2-2	once	TRBV7-8	NA	TGTGCCAGCAGCGGTGGGTACGGGACTCAGAACACCGGGGAGCTGTTTTTT	CASSGGYGTQNTGELFF
TRBJ2-2	NA	TRBV5-1	NA	TGCGCCAGCAGCTGGGGGGACAGTGTATTCACCGGGGAGCTGTTTTTT	CASSWGDSVFTGELFF
TRBJ1-2	NA	TRBV6-1	NA	TGTGCCAGCAGCGGGGCGATCTATGGCTACACCTTC	CASSGAIYGYTF
TRBJ2-5	NA	TRBV10-3	TRBD1	TGTGCCATCAGTGAGTCGGACAGGGGCCATAGAGAGACCCAGTACTTC	CAISESDRGHRETQYF
TRBJ2-5	NA	TRBV30	NA	TGTGCCTGGAGCCCGGGGGGCACTCCGGGGACCCAGTACTTC	CAWSPGGTPGTQYF
TRBJ2-3	NA	TRBV13	TRBD2	TGTGCCAGCACCCCTAGTCTAGCGGCCACAGATACGCAGTATTTT	CASTPSLAATDTQYF
TRBJ2-2	NA	TRBV30	TRBD1	TGTGCCTGGAGTGTCGGGACAGGGAACACCGGGGAGCTGTTTTTT	CAWSVGTGNTGELFF
TRBJ1-6	NA	TRBV30	NA	TGTGCCTGGAGTGGGGGTCGGGGTGCGGCTAATTCACCCCTCCACTTT	CAWSGGRGAANSPLHF
TRBJ2-7	once	TRBV29-1	NA	TGCAGCGGGGGGGTCAGGGGAGGCTACGAGCAGTACTTC	CSGGVRGGYEQYF
TRBJ1-1	NA	TRBV6-5	NA	TGTGCCAGCAGTTACTTACAGGGAAACACTGAAGCTTTCTTT	CASSYLQGNTEAFF
TRBJ2-1	NA	TRBV10-2	TRBD2	TGCGCCAGCAGTCCTAGCGGGAGTACATATGAGCAGTTCTTC	CASSPSGSTYEQFF
TRBJ2-5	NA	TRBV4-3	TRBD2	TGCGCCAGCAGCCAAGAGGTGGGGCTAGCGGTCCAAGAGACCCAGTACTTC	CASSQEVGLAVQETQYF
TRBJ1-4	NA	TRBV7-2	NA	TGTGCCAGCAGCCGTTCCGAGATTGAAAAACTGTTTTTT	CASSRSEIEKLFF
TRBJ1-2	NA	TRBV30	TRBD1	TGTGCCTGGGCCCCGGGACAGGGGGCCTATGGCTACACCTTC	CAWAPGQGAYGYTF
TRBJ1-1	NA	TRBV7-9	NA	TGTGCCAGCAGCACGAACACTGAAGCTTTCTTT	CASSTNTEAFF